What follows are 26 T cell receptor beta chains derived from one specimen sequenced in a study of response to subunit inactivated influenza vaccine. TCRdb ran MiXCR on the RT-PCR reads and lists one entry per CDR3 protein. The table includes 500,000 or so distinct CDR3 sequences, approximately 16% detected once. The specimen was CD4+ T cells sorted from PBMCs, collected approximately 25 months after vaccination. The receptor set was obtained from a man aged 50 to 75 who received an inactivated influenza vaccine.

The chain is built from TRBV29-1 and TRBJ2-1; D possibly corresponds to TRBD1 (5 bases). The germline V gene encodes CDR1 SQVTM and CDR2 ANQGSEA. This CDR3 has 12 residues. Trimming shortened V by 0 bases and J by 10 bases, and 10 bases separated the two germline ends. Here the CDR3 reads CSVEDLRQEQFF. CDR3 DNA sequence: TGCAGCGTTGAAGATCTCCGACAGGAGCAGTTCTTC.

The gene calls are TRBV10-3 and TRBJ2-1; tentative D call: TRBD2 (5 bases). Germline assignment: CDR1 ENHRY and CDR2 SYGVKD. V shed 5 bases and J shed 3 bases, with 14 bases lying between them. The CDR3 spans 15 residues. The CDR3 DNA is TGTGCCATCAGTAACCCCCAAGGACTCTACAATGAGCAGTTCTTC. Residues: CAISNPQGLYNEQFF.

This clonotype was observed a few times. The chain couples TRBV27 to TRBJ2-7; 10 bases match TRBD1. The length of the CDR3 is 14 residues. V lost 6 bases to trimming and J lost 4 bases; unmatched junction nucleotides: 6. The V gene's germline CDR1 is MNHEY and CDR2 SMNVEV (reference sequence). CDR3 in amino acids: CASRGQGIQYEQYF. CDR3 in DNA: TGTGCCAGCAGGGGACAGGGGATCCAGTACGAGCAGTACTTC.

This sequence joins TRBV20-1 and TRBJ2-5; D not resolved. This CDR3 has 12 amino acids. Germline V gene data show CDR1 as DFQATT and CDR2 as SNEGSKA (reference sequence). Between the trimmed V and J ends, which lost 3 bases and 4 bases, there was a span of 9 bases. The DNA for the CDR3 is TGCAGTGCTAGTGGGCAGGCAGAGACCCAGTACTTC. It yields the protein CSASGQAETQYF.

This clonotype has just a few counts. The rearrangement joins TRBV12-3 or TRBV12-4 to TRBJ2-2; 12 bases line up with TRBD2. The junction had 8 bases not matched to a gene; V was cut back by 7 bases and J by 5 bases. There are 16 residues in the CDR3. The chain's CDR3 is CASTPLAGGPTGELFF. DNA of the CDR3: TGTGCCAGCACCCCCCTAGCGGGAGGGCCGACCGGGGAGCTGTTTTTT.

Worth noting for this clonotype: Sequence at one end of the junction differs from germline and may be a read error. The gene calls are TRBV3-1 and TRBJ2-7; D ambiguous. Per germline, CDR1 LGHDT and CDR2 YNNKEL (reference sequence). CDR3 length: 13 amino acids. This CDR3 reads CASSLEVMGIPSF. The CDR3 DNA follows: TGTGCCAGCAGCCTCGAGGTTATGGGAATCCCCAGCTTC.

This clonotype appeared a few times. The chain's CDR3 is CASSPRTRNNEQFF. The DNA for the CDR3 is TGTGCCAGCAGCCCTAGGACTAGGAACAATGAGCAGTTCTTC. The chain uses TRBV7-8 and TRBJ2-1; 7 positions agree with TRBD2. The CDR3 is made up of 14 amino acids. Trimming removed 5 bases from V and 5 bases from J; junction bases left unmatched: 6. From germline, CDR1 is SGHVS and CDR2 FQNEAQ. Based on the CDR3 plus reference TRBV7-8 and TRBJ2-1, the full variable domain is GAGVSQSPRYKVAKRGQDVALRCDPISGHVSLFWYQQALGQGPEFLTYFQNEAQLDKSGLPSDRFFAERPEGSVSTLKIQRTQQEDSAVYLCASSPRTRNNEQFFGPGTRLTVL.

The V and J genes are TRBV11-1 and TRBJ2-1, with D perhaps TRBD1 (6 bases). Per the germline V gene, CDR1 is SGHAT and CDR2 is FQDESV (reference sequence). V was pared by 3 bases and J by 9 bases, with 18 bases between. This CDR3 region has 15 residues. DNA of the CDR3: TGTGCCAGCAGCTTCCTGGGTTCCTCCAGGGGTGAGCAGTTCTTC. Amino acid sequence: CASSFLGSSRGEQFF.

The chain joins TRBV10-3 to TRBJ2-3; 12 bases are a match to TRBD2. Germline trimming cut 8 bases from V and 4 bases from J; bases unmatched to any gene: 10. The CDR3 totals 16 residues. Germline V gene sequence: CDR1 ENHRY, CDR2 SYGVKD. The CDR3 is CAIGQTSGSIADTQYF. CDR3 sequence (DNA): TGTGCCATCGGTCAGACTAGCGGGAGTATCGCAGATACGCAGTATTTT.

Only a few counts were recorded for this clonotype. V usage is TRBV6-5 and J usage is TRBJ2-7, with D tentatively TRBD1 (6 bases). V lost 0 bases and J lost 1, with 10 bases in between. CDR3 size: 15 residues. CDR1 is MNHEY and CDR2 is SVGAGI in the germline V gene. In nucleotides, the CDR3 is TGTGCCAGCAGTTACTCCAGCAGGGGTTCCTACGAGCAGTACTTC. This sequence encodes CASSYSSRGSYEQYF.

A few counts support this clonotype. The genes are TRBV5-6 and TRBJ2-3; no clear D. This CDR3 comprises 14 residues. Germline values: CDR1 SGHDT, CDR2 YYEEEE. The V gene lost 1 base and the J gene lost 8 bases, with 14 bases spanning the gap. DNA for the CDR3: TGTGCCAGCAGCTTGTTGGCAGGCAGTGGTACGCAGTATTTT. This gives the protein CASSLLAGSGTQYF.

The CDR3 region is CASSPSGGANVLTF. CDR3 bases: TGTGCCAGCAGCCCTTCGGGGGGGGCCAACGTCCTGACTTTC. The rearrangement joins TRBV9 to TRBJ2-6, with D tentatively TRBD2 (5 bases). The CDR3 has 14 amino acids. Germline V CDR1 and CDR2: SGDLS, YYNGEE. V lost 4 bases and J 4 bases, leaving 9 bases between the germline ends.

In this sample, this clonotype turned up a few times. The chain uses TRBV10-3 and TRBJ1-5; D remains unclear. Trimming took 8 bases from V and 3 from J, leaving 8 bases between them. The CDR3 covers 12 residues. Germline loops: CDR1 ENHRY, CDR2 SYGVKD. The DNA of the CDR3 is TGTGCCATCGGTCCAAACAATCAGCCCCAGCATTTT. This sequence encodes CAIGPNNQPQHF.

This rearrangement joins TRBV7-2 to TRBJ2-5; 9 bases agree with TRBD2. V dropped 3 bases and J dropped 4; count of bases not matched to a gene: 6. The CDR3 contains 15 residues. Germline V gene sequence: CDR1 SGHTA, CDR2 FQGNSA. The CDR3 protein is CASSFTAGGRETQYF. The CDR3 bases are TGTGCCAGCAGCTTCACAGCGGGGGGTCGAGAGACCCAGTACTTC. Filled out from reference TRBV7-2 and TRBJ2-5, the complete variable domain reads GAGVSQSPSNKVTEKGKDVELRCDPISGHTALYWYRQSLGQGLEFLIYFQGNSAPDKSGLPSDRFSAERTGGSVSTLTIQRTQQEDSAVYLCASSFTAGGRETQYFGPGTRLLVL.

The chain recombines TRBV5-1 with TRBJ2-1, with 7 bases that match TRBD2. The CDR3 runs to 16 residues. Germline CDR1 reads SGHRS; CDR2 reads YFSETQ. The V segment lost 1 base and the J segment 0 bases; nucleotides outside the gene matches: 4. The CDR3 reads CASSLLGGSSYNEQFF. The DNA of the CDR3 is TGCGCCAGCAGCTTGCTGGGAGGGAGCTCCTACAATGAGCAGTTCTTC.

This clonotype was observed a few times. The chain joins TRBV20-1 to TRBJ2-3; TRBD1 agrees at 11 bases. The V gene's germline CDR1 is DFQATT and CDR2 SNEGSKA (reference sequence). The CDR3 length is 16 residues. V dropped 3 bases and J dropped 6; count of bases not matched to a gene: 11. This chain's CDR3 is CSASPRLDRGQDTQYF. CDR3 sequence (DNA): TGCAGTGCTAGCCCTAGGTTGGACAGGGGGCAGGATACGCAGTATTTT.

This clonotype has ten or more counts. The CDR3 loop reads CASSQNPLGYEQYF. DNA for the CDR3: TGTGCCAGCAGCCAAAACCCGCTAGGCTACGAGCAGTACTTC. V and J are TRBV7-2 and TRBJ2-7; D is ambiguous. Germline-derived CDR1 and CDR2 are SGHTA and FQGNSA. The CDR3 is 14 amino acids. V was cut by 5 bases and J by 3 bases, with 14 bases left in between.

The V and J genes are TRBV4-2 and TRBJ1-2; tentatively, D is TRBD1 (6 bases). Germline CDR1 and CDR2: LGHNA and YNFKEQ. CDR3 length: 16 residues. V was pared by 0 bases and J by 8 bases, with 19 bases between. CDR3 nucleotide sequence: TGTGCCAGCAGCCAAGATCGAGACCGGGGGCATGCGGGCTACACCTTC. Translating gives CASSQDRDRGHAGYTF.

The chain couples TRBV27 to TRBJ1-6; D is ambiguous. Germline CDR1 and CDR2: MNHEY and SMNVEV (reference sequence). V lost 3 bases and J 0 bases, leaving 6 bases between the germline ends. The CDR3 is made up of 15 amino acids. The CDR3 bases are TGTGCCAGCAGTTTTAGTTTCTCCTATAATTCACCCCTCCACTTT. Translating it yields CASSFSFSYNSPLHF.

CDR3 nucleotide sequence: TGCAGTGCTAGACAGCGGAACACCGGGGAGCTGTTTTTT. Its protein product is CSARQRNTGELFF. V gene TRBV20-1 combines with J gene TRBJ2-2; no clear D gene. CDR3 length: 13 amino acids. CDR1 and CDR2 (germline): DFQATT, SNEGSKA (reference sequence). Trimming cost V 2 bases and J 1 base, with 5 bases left between them.

This clonotype was observed a few times. The V call is TRBV12-3 or TRBV12-4, the J call TRBJ2-7; D may match TRBD1 or TRBD2 (6 bases each). This CDR3 has 16 residues. V was pared by 5 bases and J by 1 base, with 18 bases between. The CDR3 sequence: CASSRRVGGFSYEQYF. CDR3 coding DNA: TGTGCCAGCAGTCGCCGGGTAGGGGGGTTTTCCTACGAGCAGTACTTC.

V usage is TRBV9 and J usage is TRBJ2-5, with D hard to call. V was cut by 4 bases and J by 5 bases, with 18 bases left in between. The CDR3 has 15 residues. Germline CDR1 SGDLS, CDR2 YYNGEE. The CDR3 loop is CASSSSGVSSETQYF. The CDR3 bases are TGTGCCAGCAGCTCCAGTGGAGTTTCGAGTGAGACCCAGTACTTC.

Only a few counts were recorded for this clonotype. The gene calls are TRBV12-3 or TRBV12-4 and TRBJ2-3; 8 bases agree with TRBD1. Unmatched junction bases numbered 3, after V lost 4 bases and J lost 6 bases. This CDR3 is 13 amino acids long. The CDR3 bases are TGTGCCAGCAGTTCGACAGGGGCTGATACGCAGTATTTT. This translates into CASSSTGADTQYF.

Points on this clonotype: The junction shows a germline mismatch at one end, possibly a read error. The chain is built from TRBV7-9 and TRBJ2-7; possibly TRBD1 for D (6 bases). Germline values: CDR1 SEHNR, CDR2 FQNEAQ (reference sequence). This CDR3 spans 14 amino acids. The CDR3 nucleotides read TGTGCCACCAGCTCGACAGGATTCTCCTACGAGCAGTACTTC. Translating gives CATSSTGFSYEQYF. The variable domain in full, completed from reference TRBV7-9 and TRBJ2-7, reads DTGVSQNPRHKITKRGQNVTFRCDPISEHNRLYWYRQTLGQGPEFLTYFQNEAQLEKSRLLSDRFSAERPKGSFSTLEIQRTEQGDSAMYLCATSSTGFSYEQYFGPGTRLTVT.

The rearrangement joins TRBV11-3 to TRBJ2-2; 7 bases line up with TRBD1. Trimming at V came to 4 bases and at J to 4 bases, leaving 12 bases not matched to a gene. CDR1 is SGHNT and CDR2 is YENEEA in the germline V gene. The CDR3 totals 17 residues. CDR3 loop: CASSSPPRTGGTGELFF. DNA for the CDR3: TGTGCCAGCAGCTCACCTCCCCGGACAGGAGGCACCGGGGAGCTGTTTTTT.

In this sample, this clonotype turned up a few times. This chain links TRBV24-1 with TRBJ2-1, with 7 bases that match TRBD1. Germline CDR1 reads KGHDR; CDR2 reads SFDVKD. The V segment lost 3 bases and the J segment 5 bases; nucleotides outside the gene matches: 9. The CDR3 consists of 16 residues. CDR3 DNA: TGTGCCACCAGTGATCCCGACAGGGTATCAAACAATGAGCAGTTCTTC. This gives the protein CATSDPDRVSNNEQFF.